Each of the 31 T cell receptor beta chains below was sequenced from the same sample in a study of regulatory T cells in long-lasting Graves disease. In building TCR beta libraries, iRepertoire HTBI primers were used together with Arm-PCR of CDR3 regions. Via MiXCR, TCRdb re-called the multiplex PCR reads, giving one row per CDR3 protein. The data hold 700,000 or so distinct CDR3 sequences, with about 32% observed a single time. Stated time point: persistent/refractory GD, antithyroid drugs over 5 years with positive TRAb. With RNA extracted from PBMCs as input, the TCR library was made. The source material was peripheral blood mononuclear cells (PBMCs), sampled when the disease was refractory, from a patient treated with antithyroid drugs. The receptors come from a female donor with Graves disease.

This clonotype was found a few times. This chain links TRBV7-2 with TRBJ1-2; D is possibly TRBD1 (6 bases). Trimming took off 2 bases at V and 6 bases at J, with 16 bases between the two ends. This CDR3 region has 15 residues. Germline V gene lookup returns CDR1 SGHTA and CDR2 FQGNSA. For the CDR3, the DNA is TGTGCCAGCAGCTTATACCAGGGGCACTTTGATGGCTACACCTTC. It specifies CASSLYQGHFDGYTF.

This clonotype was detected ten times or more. The CDR3 DNA reads TGTGCCAGCAGGGGCGGACAGGGGGAAGCTTTCTTT. Amino acid sequence: CASRGGQGEAFF. The rearrangement joins TRBV2 to TRBJ1-1; 9 bases agree with TRBD1. This CDR3 contains 12 residues. Trimming took 6 bases from V and 8 from J; bases not matched to a gene: 4. Germline V gene sequence: CDR1 SNHLY, CDR2 FYNNEI. The full variable domain, rest sourced from reference TRBV2 and TRBJ1-1, is EPEVTQTPSHQVTQMGQEVILRCVPISNHLYFYWYRQILGQKVEFLVSFYNNEISEKSEIFDDQFSVERPDGSNFTLKIRSTKLEDSAMYFCASRGGQGEAFFGQGTRLTVV.

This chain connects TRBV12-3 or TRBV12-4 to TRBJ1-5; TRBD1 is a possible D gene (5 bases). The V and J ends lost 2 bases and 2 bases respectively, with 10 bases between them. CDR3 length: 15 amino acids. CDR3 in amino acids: CASSLWGRGNQPQHF. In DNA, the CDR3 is TGTGCCAGCAGTTTATGGGGGAGAGGCAATCAGCCCCAGCATTTT.

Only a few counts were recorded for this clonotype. The CDR3 here is CASSSTGMNTEAFF. In DNA form, the CDR3 reads TGTGCCAGCAGTTCTACAGGGATGAACACTGAAGCTTTCTTT. The V gene is TRBV6-5, the J gene TRBJ1-1, with D possibly TRBD1 on 6 matching bases. Trimming removed 4 bases at V and 0 bases at J, with 9 bases between. Germline CDR1 is MNHEY and CDR2 is SVGAGI. There are 14 residues in the CDR3.

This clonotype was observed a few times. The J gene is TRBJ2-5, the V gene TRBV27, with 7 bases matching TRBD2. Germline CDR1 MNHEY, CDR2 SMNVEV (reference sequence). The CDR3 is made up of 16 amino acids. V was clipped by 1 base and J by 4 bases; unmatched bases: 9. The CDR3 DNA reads TGTGCCAGCAGTTTATTGGGCGGGAGTGCGGGAGAGACCCAGTACTTC. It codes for CASSLLGGSAGETQYF.

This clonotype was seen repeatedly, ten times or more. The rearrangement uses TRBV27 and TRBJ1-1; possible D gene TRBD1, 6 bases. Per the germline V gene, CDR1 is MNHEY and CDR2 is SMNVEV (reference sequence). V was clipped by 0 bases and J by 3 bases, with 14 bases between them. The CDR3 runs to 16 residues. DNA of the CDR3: TGTGCCAGCAGTTTATCGACGGGGGCGCGGGACACTGAAGCTTTCTTT. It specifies CASSLSTGARDTEAFF.

CDR3: CATSPTGTGNTIYF. The CDR3 coding sequence is TGTGCCACATCACCCACCGGGACGGGAAACACCATATATTTT. V usage is TRBV3-1 and J usage is TRBJ1-3; TRBD1 is a possible D gene (5 bases). This CDR3 has 14 residues. Germline loops: CDR1 LGHDT, CDR2 YNNKEL (reference sequence). V lost 10 bases and J 4 bases, leaving 17 bases between the germline ends.

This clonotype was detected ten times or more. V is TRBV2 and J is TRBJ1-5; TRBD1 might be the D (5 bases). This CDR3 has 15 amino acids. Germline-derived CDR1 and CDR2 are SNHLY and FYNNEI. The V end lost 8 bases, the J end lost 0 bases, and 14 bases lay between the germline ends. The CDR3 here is CASGGWGYSNQPQHF. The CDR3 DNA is TGTGCCAGCGGGGGATGGGGGTATAGCAATCAGCCCCAGCATTTT. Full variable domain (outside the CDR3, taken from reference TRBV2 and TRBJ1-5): EPEVTQTPSHQVTQMGQEVILRCVPISNHLYFYWYRQILGQKVEFLVSFYNNEISEKSEIFDDQFSVERPDGSNFTLKIRSTKLEDSAMYFCASGGWGYSNQPQHFGDGTRLSIL.

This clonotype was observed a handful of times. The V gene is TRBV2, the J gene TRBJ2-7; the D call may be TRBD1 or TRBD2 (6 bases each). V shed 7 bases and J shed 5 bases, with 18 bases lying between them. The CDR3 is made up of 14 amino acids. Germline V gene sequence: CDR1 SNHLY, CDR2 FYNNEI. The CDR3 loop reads CASTLSGGLNEQYF. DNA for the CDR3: TGTGCCAGCACCCTTAGTGGGGGGCTGAACGAGCAGTACTTC.

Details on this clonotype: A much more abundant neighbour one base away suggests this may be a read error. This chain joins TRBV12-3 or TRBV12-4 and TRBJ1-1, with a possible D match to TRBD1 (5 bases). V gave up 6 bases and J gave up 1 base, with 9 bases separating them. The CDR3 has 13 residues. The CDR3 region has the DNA TGTGCCAGCAGGTTCACAGGGAACACTGAAGCTTTCTTT. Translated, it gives CASRFTGNTEAFF.

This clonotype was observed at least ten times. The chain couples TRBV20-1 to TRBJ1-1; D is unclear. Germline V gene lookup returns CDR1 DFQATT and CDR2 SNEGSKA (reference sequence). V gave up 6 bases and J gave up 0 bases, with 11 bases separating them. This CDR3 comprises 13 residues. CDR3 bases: TGCAGTGCCTCCCCTGTCGTGAACACTGAAGCTTTCTTT. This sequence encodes CSASPVVNTEAFF.

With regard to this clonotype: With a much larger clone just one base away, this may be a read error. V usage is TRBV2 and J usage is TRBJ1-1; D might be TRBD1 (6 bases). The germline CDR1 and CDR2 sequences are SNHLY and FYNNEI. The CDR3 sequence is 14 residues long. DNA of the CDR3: TGTGCCAGCATACACAGGGACGGAGTCACTGAAGCTCTCTTT. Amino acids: CASIHRDGVTEALF.

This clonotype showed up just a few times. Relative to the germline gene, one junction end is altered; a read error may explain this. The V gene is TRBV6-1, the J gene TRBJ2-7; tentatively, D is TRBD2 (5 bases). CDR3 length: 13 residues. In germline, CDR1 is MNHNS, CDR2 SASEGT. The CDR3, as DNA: TGTGTCAGCAGAGGGCCCCTCTCCTACGAGCAGTACTTC. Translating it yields CVSRGPLSYEQYF.

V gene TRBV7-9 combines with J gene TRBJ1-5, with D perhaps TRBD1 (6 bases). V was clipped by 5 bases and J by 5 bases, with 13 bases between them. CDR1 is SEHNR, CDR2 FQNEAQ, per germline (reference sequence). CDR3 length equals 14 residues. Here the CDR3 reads CASSAQGYDQPQHF. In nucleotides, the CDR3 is TGTGCCAGCAGCGCCCAGGGGTATGATCAGCCCCAGCATTTT. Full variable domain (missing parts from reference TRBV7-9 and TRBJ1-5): DTGVSQNPRHKITKRGQNVTFRCDPISEHNRLYWYRQTLGQGPEFLTYFQNEAQLEKSRLLSDRFSAERPKGSFSTLEIQRTEQGDSAMYLCASSAQGYDQPQHFGDGTRLSIL.

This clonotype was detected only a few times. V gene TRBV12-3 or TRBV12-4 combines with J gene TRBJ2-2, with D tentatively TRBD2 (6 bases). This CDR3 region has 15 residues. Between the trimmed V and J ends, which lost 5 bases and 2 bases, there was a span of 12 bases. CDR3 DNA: TGTGCCAGCAGTCCCGGGACTTTAAACACCGGGGAGCTGTTTTTT. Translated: CASSPGTLNTGELFF.

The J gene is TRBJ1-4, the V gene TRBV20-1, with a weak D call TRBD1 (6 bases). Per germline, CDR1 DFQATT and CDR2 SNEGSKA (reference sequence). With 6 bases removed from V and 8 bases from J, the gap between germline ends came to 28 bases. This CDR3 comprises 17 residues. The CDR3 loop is CSAPVTGRDRHREKLFF. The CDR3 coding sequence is TGCAGTGCCCCCGTAACTGGACGAGACAGGCATAGGGAAAAACTGTTTTTT.

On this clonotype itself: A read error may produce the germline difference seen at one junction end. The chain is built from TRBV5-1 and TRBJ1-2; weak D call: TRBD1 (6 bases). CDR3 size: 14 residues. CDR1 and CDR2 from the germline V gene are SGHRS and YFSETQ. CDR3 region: CASSPRRRGYGYTF. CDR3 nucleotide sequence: TGTGCCAGCAGCCCTAGGCGCAGGGGATATGGCTACACCTTC.

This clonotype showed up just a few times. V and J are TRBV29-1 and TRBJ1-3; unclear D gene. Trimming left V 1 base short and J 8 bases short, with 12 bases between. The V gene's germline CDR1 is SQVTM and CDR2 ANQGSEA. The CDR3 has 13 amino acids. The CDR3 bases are TGCAGCGTTGAAGCGGGAAATGAGGACACCATATATTTT. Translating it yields CSVEAGNEDTIYF.

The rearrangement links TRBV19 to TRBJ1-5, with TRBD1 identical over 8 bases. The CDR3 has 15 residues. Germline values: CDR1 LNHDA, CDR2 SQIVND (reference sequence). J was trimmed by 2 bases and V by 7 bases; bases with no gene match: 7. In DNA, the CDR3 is TGTGCCAGTACCTCGGCAGGGGGCGGCAATCAGCCCCAGCATTTT. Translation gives CASTSAGGGNQPQHF.

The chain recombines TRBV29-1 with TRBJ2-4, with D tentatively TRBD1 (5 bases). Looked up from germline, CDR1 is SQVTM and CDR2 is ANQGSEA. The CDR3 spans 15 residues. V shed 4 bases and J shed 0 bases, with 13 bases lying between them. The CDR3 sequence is CSVVFQGLAKNIQYF. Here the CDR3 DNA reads TGCAGCGTTGTTTTTCAGGGATTAGCCAAAAACATTCAGTACTTC.

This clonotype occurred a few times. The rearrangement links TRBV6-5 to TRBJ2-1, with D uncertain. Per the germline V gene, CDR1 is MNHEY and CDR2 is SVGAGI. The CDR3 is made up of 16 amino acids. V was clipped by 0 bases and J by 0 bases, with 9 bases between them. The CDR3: CASSYSSGSSYNEQFF. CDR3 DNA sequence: TGTGCCAGCAGTTACTCGTCAGGCAGCTCCTACAATGAGCAGTTCTTC.

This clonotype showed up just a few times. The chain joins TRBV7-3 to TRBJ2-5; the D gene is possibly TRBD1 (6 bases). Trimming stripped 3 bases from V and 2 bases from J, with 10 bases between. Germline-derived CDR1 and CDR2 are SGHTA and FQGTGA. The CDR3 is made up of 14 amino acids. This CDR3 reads CASSFRGGQETQYF. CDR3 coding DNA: TGTGCCAGCAGCTTCCGAGGGGGACAAGAGACCCAGTACTTC.

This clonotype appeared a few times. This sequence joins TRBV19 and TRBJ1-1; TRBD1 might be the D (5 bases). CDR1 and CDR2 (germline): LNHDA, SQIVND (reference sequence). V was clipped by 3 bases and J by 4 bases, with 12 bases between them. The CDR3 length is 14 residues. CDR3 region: CASSIRGESTEAFF. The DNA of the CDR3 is TGTGCCAGTAGTATCCGAGGGGAATCCACTGAAGCTTTCTTT.

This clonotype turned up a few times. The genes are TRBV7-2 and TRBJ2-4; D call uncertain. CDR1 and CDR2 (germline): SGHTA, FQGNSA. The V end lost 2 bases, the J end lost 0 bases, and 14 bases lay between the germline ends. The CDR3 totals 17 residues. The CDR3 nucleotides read TGTGCCAGCAGCTTATTTGGGATAACACTAGCCAAAAACATTCAGTACTTC. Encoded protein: CASSLFGITLAKNIQYF.

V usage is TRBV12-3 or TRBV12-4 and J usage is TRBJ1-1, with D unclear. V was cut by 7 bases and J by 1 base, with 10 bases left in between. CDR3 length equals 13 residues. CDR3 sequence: CASTRQPNTEAFF. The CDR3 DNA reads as TGTGCCAGCACCCGCCAGCCGAACACTGAAGCTTTCTTT.

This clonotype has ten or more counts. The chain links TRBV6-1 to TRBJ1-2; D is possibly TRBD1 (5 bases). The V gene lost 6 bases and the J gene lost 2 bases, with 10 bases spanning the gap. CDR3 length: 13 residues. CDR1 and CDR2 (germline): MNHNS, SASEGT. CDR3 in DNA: TGTGCCAGCAGAGGTCCAGGGAACTATGGCTACACCTTC. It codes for CASRGPGNYGYTF.

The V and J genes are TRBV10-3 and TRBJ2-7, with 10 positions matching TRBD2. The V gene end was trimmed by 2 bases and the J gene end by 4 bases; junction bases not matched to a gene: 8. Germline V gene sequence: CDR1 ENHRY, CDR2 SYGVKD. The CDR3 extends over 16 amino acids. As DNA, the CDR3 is TGTGCCATCAGTGAGCGGGCTAGCGGGAGTACTTACGAGCAGTACTTC. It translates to CAISERASGSTYEQYF.

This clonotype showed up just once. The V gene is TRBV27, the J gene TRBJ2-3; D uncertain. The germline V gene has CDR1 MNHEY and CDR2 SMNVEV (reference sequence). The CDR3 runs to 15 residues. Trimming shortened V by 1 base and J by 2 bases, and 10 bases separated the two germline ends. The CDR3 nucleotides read TGTGCCAGCAGTTTATTAGGACCCCCCACAGATACGCAGTATTTT. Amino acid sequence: CASSLLGPPTDTQYF.

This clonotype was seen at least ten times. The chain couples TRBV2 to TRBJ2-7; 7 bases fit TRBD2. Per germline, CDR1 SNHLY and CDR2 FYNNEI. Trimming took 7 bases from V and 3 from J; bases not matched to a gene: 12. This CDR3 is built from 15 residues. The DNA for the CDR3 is TGTGCCAGCAAGGCAGGGACTACCTCTGGCTACGAGCAGTACTTC. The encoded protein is CASKAGTTSGYEQYF.

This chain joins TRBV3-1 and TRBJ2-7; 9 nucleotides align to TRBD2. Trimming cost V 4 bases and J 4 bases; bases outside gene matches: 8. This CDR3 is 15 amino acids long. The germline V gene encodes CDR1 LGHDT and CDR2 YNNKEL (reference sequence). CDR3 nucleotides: TGTGCCAGCAGCCTAGCGGGAGAAGGGTGGTACGAGCAGTACTTC. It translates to CASSLAGEGWYEQYF.

Here the CDR3 reads CSVEMGLGETQYF. The CDR3 nucleotides read TGCAGCGTTGAAATGGGTTTAGGAGAGACCCAGTACTTC. V usage is TRBV29-1 and J usage is TRBJ2-5; D not certain. This CDR3 comprises 13 residues. The V gene lost 2 bases and the J gene lost 4 bases, with 11 bases spanning the gap. Germline lookup yields CDR1 SQVTM and CDR2 ANQGSEA.